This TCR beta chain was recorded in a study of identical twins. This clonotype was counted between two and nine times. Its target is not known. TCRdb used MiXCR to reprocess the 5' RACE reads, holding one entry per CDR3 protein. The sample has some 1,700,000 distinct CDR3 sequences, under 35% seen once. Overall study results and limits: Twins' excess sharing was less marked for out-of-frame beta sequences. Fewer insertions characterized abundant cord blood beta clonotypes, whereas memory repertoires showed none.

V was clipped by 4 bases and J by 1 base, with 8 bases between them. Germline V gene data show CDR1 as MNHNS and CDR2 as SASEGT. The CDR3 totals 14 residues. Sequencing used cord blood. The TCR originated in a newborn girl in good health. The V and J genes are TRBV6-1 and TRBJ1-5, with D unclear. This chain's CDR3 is CASSAGRSNQPQHF. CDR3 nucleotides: TGTGCCAGCAGTGCCGGGAGGAGCAATCAGCCCCAGCATTTT.